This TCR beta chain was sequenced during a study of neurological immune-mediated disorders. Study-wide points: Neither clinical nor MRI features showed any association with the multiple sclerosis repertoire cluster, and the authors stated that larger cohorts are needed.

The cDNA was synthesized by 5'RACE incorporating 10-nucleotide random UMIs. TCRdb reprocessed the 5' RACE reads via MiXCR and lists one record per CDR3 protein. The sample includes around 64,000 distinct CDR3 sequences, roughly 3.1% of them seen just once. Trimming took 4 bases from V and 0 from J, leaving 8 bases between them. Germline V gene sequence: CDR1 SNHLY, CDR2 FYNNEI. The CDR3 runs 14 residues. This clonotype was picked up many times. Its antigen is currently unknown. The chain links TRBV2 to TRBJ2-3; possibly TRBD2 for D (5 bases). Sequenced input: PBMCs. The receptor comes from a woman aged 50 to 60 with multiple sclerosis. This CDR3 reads CASSVTGSTDTQYF. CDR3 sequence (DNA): TGTGCCAGCAGTGTTACGGGGAGCACAGATACGCAGTATTTT.